This T cell receptor beta chain was captured by sequencing in a study of cytomegalovirus exposure and HLA in healthy donors. About the research overall: The roughly 120 validation repertoires and the roughly 690 first-cohort repertoires shared a platform, a later analysis reported. Study conclusions and caveats: Reports described diagnosis of cytomegalovirus status by the classifier as highly specific and sensitive. In vitro data verified a few CMV-associated chains as specific for CMV antigens. The study labeled fewer than 200 TCR beta chains cytomegalovirus-associated.

The assay was immunoSEQ multiplex PCR, and TCRdb's table has in-frame clones only and misses some. The table lists tens of thousands of clones, roughly 80% of them singletons. Germline V lookup: CDR1 SGHAT, CDR2 FQNNGV. The CDR3 contains 15 residues. The V gene end was trimmed by 5 bases and the J gene end by 5 bases; junction bases not matched to a gene: 6. Notes on this clone: What it binds is unknown.

The TCR sequence derives from a man younger than 45 in good health and CMV-seronegative. The sample consisted of PBMCs. The chain has TRBV11-2 and TRBJ2-2; 9 bases map to TRBD1. In DNA, the CDR3 is TGTGCCAGCAGCAACAGGGGGCGGTGGACCGGGGAGCTGTTTTTT. The encoded protein is CASSNRGRWTGELFF.